This T cell receptor (beta chain) emerged from a study of shared clonotypes between healthy human individuals. General observations from the study: Sampling was confined to blood; repertoires within tissues likely differ. Clonotype sharing across donors was expected to vary with sequencing depth. The study found lower generation probabilities in non-shared clonotypes than in those shared by all four donors.

As to this clone: As yet, its antigen is unknown.

Assay execution took place at the deep level. Method: immunoSEQ multiplex PCR; TCRdb's copy keeps in-frame clones and lacks some. The data contain some 1,900,000 clones, about 94% of them singletons. CD45RO-negative cells were positively selected for CCR7, leaving out terminally differentiated effector memory CD45RA+ cells. V shed 6 bases and J shed 6 bases, with 12 bases lying between them. The germline V gene has CDR1 MNHEY and CDR2 SVGAGI. CDR3 length: 13 residues. The V and J genes are TRBV6-5 and TRBJ1-5; D not resolved. This clonotype was sampled from a young man in good health. What was sequenced was naive CD8+ T cells sorted from blood. The CDR3 DNA reads as TGTGCCAGCAGGATGGGGTCTGGTCAGCCCCAGCATTTT. Protein sequence: CASRMGSGQPQHF.